The 27 T cell receptor beta chains in this list originate from one sample, sequenced in a study of T cell changes during pregnancy in multiple sclerosis. Clones were read by immunoSEQ multiplex PCR, and TCRdb kept only the in-frame ones, dropping some. Of over 45,000 clones listed, about nine tenths were seen once; the top ten hold approximately 2.1%. Here the sequenced sample was peripheral blood, taken in the first trimester of pregnancy. The source of these receptors is a female donor in good health, enrolled as a control in a pregnancy study.

This rearrangement joins TRBV30 to TRBJ1-5, with TRBD1 matching over 7 bases. Germline V gives CDR1 GTSNPN, CDR2 SVGIG (reference sequence). This CDR3 spans 14 amino acids. J was trimmed by 6 bases and V by 4 bases; bases with no gene match: 9. CDR3 sequence (DNA): TGTGCCTGGAACCAGGGGGGTTCAGGTCAGCCCCAGCATTTT. Its translation: CAWNQGGSGQPQHF.

This rearrangement joins TRBV11-2 to TRBJ2-2; 13 positions agree with TRBD2. The CDR3 spans 15 residues. The germline V gene has CDR1 SGHAT and CDR2 FQNNGV. Unmatched junction bases numbered 5, after V lost 5 bases and J lost 8 bases. CDR3 loop: CASSLTSGGLGELFF. The CDR3 DNA sequence: TGTGCCAGCAGCCTGACTAGCGGGGGGCTGGGGGAGCTGTTTTTT.

This chain joins TRBV7-9 and TRBJ2-1; 14 nucleotides match TRBD2. Germline CDR1 SEHNR, CDR2 FQNEAQ (reference sequence). V trimming: 5 bases; J trimming: 12 bases; junction bases outside the gene matches: 18. The CDR3 totals 18 residues. CDR3 region: CASSPRGTGTSGSFGQFF. CDR3 DNA sequence: TGTGCCAGCAGCCCGAGAGGGACCGGGACTAGCGGGAGTTTTGGGCAGTTCTTC.

This clone has a handful of counts. The rearrangement uses TRBV6-6 and TRBJ1-2; D is perhaps TRBD1 (5 bases). Germline V gene sequence: CDR1 MNHNY, CDR2 SVGAGI (reference sequence). Trimming removed 5 bases from V and 11 bases from J, with 15 bases in between. The CDR3 has 12 amino acids. Here the CDR3 DNA reads TGTGCCAGCAGTGGGACTTACATAGAATACACCTTC. This codes for CASSGTYIEYTF.

The chain recombines TRBV5-1 with TRBJ2-1, with D possibly being TRBD1 (6 bases). Germline V gene data show CDR1 as SGHRS and CDR2 as YFSETQ. This CDR3 has 16 residues. V was pared by 0 bases and J by 6 bases, with 16 bases between. Here the CDR3 DNA reads TGCGCCAGCAGCTTGGGGCAGGGGTCCGGAACCAATGAGCAGTTCTTC. This codes for CASSLGQGSGTNEQFF.

This clone has more than one count but fewer than ten. The chain recombines TRBV9 with TRBJ1-1; D is uncertain. CDR1 is SGDLS, CDR2 YYNGEE, per germline. This CDR3 region has 14 residues. Deletions cut 1 base from V and 0 bases from J, with 7 bases between. This CDR3 reads CASSVRRLNTEAFF. CDR3 DNA: TGTGCCAGCAGCGTACGGAGGTTGAACACTGAAGCTTTCTTT.

The J gene is TRBJ2-1, the V gene TRBV30; 8 bases are a match to TRBD1. Germline-derived CDR1 and CDR2 are GTSNPN and SVGIG (reference sequence). V shed 4 bases, J shed 6 bases, and the junction held 2 bases outside the gene matches. CDR3 size: 12 residues. Here the CDR3 DNA reads TGTGCCTGGACAGGGGGCTTCAATGAGCAGTTCTTC. Residues: CAWTGGFNEQFF. The variable domain in full, completed from reference TRBV30 and TRBJ2-1, reads SQTIHQWPATLVQPVGSPLSLECTVEGTSNPNLYWYRQAAGRGLQLLFYSVGIGQISSEVPQNLSASRPQDRQFILSSKKLLLSDSGFYLCAWTGGFNEQFFGPGTRLTVL.

The V call is TRBV5-5, the J call TRBJ2-7; 7 bases align to TRBD2. Germline V lookup: CDR1 SGHKS, CDR2 YYEKEE (reference sequence). CDR3 length: 14 amino acids. V lost 2 bases to trimming and J lost 4 bases; unmatched junction nucleotides: 6. The CDR3 nucleotides are TGTGCCAGCAGCTTAATGCGGGGGTTTTACGAGCAGTACTTC. As protein: CASSLMRGFYEQYF.

The chain uses TRBV11-2 and TRBJ2-7; D perhaps matches TRBD2 (6 bases). This CDR3 region has 14 residues. The V end was cut by 6 bases, the J end by 7 bases, with 19 bases between. CDR1 is SGHAT and CDR2 is FQNNGV in the germline V gene. The CDR3 DNA sequence: TGTGCCAGCAGTGTACTCCGGGACTCAGGGGAGCAGTACTTC. This translates into CASSVLRDSGEQYF. The variable domain in full, with the rest retrieved from reference TRBV11-2 and TRBJ2-7, is EAGVAQSPRYKIIEKRQSVAFWCNPISGHATLYWYQQILGQGPKLLIQFQNNGVVDDSQLPKDRFSAERLKGVDSTLKIQPAKLEDSAVYLCASSVLRDSGEQYFGPGTRLTVT.

The J gene is TRBJ1-2, the V gene TRBV5-4, with D possibly TRBD1 on 6 matching bases. The V gene lost 4 bases and the J gene lost 6 bases, with 22 bases spanning the gap. The CDR3 length is 16 residues. Germline lookup yields CDR1 SGHNT and CDR2 YYREEE (reference sequence). The chain's CDR3 is CASSSPRDKGTHGYTF. DNA for the CDR3: TGTGCCAGCAGCAGCCCTCGGGACAAGGGCACCCATGGCTACACCTTC. Full variable domain (outside the CDR3, taken from reference TRBV5-4 and TRBJ1-2): ETGVTQSPTHLIKTRGQQVTLRCSSQSGHNTVSWYQQALGQGPQFIFQYYREEENGRGNFPPRFSGLQFPNYSSELNVNALELDDSALYLCASSSPRDKGTHGYTFGSGTRLTVV.

The J gene is TRBJ1-5, the V gene TRBV19; D might be TRBD1 (6 bases). The CDR3 is 14 amino acids. Germline CDR1 LNHDA, CDR2 SQIVND (reference sequence). V shed 6 bases and J shed 4 bases, with 13 bases lying between them. The CDR3 coding sequence is TGTGCCAGTAGGGAGCAGGGGCTTAATCAGCCCCAGCATTTT. It codes for CASREQGLNQPQHF.

The chain has TRBV9 and TRBJ1-2; perhaps TRBD1 as D (5 bases). The CDR3 has 12 amino acids. Germline V gives CDR1 SGDLS, CDR2 YYNGEE. The germline V and J ends were trimmed by 1 base and 7 bases, with 8 bases remaining between them. As DNA, the CDR3 is TGTGCCAGCAGCGTACCAGGGTCTGGCTACACCTTC. Translating it yields CASSVPGSGYTF. The full variable domain, with the rest looked up from reference TRBV9 and TRBJ1-2, is DSGVTQTPKHLITATGQRVTLRCSPRSGDLSVYWYQQSLDQGLQFLIQYYNGEERAKGNILERFSAQQFPDLHSELNLSSLELGDSALYFCASSVPGSGYTFGSGTRLTVV.

V and J are TRBV5-1 and TRBJ2-1; D ambiguous. V was pared by 5 bases and J by 2 bases, with 14 bases between. This CDR3 is 15 amino acids long. From germline, CDR1 is SGHRS and CDR2 YFSETQ. The CDR3 here is CASREVLRPYNEQFF. DNA of the CDR3: TGCGCCAGCAGGGAAGTTTTGCGGCCCTACAATGAGCAGTTCTTC.

The V and J genes are TRBV27 and TRBJ1-1; a possible D gene is TRBD1 (6 bases). The CDR3 spans 14 residues. Germline values: CDR1 MNHEY, CDR2 SMNVEV (reference sequence). V lost 6 bases and J 7 bases, leaving 18 bases between the germline ends. This chain's CDR3 is CASRSRGTGNEAFF. DNA of the CDR3: TGTGCCAGCAGGTCACGCGGTACAGGGAATGAAGCTTTCTTT.

This clone has just one count. This sequence joins TRBV11-2 and TRBJ2-1; no clear D. The germline gives CDR1 SGHAT, CDR2 FQNNGV. V lost 3 bases and J 9 bases, leaving 6 bases between the germline ends. This CDR3 is 11 amino acids long. As DNA, the CDR3 is TGTGCCAGCAGCTTTTGGCCTGAGCAGTTCTTC. This translates into CASSFWPEQFF.

The chain recombines TRBV6-6 with TRBJ2-1, with TRBD2 identical over 8 bases. The length of the CDR3 is 14 residues. Germline V gene sequence: CDR1 MNHNY, CDR2 SVGAGI (reference sequence). J gave up 9 bases and V 2 bases, and 6 bases lay outside the gene matches. The CDR3 DNA is TGTGCCAGCAGTTACGAGGTAGCGGGAAGTGAGCAGTTCTTC. This encodes CASSYEVAGSEQFF.

This clone came up once. The chain employs TRBV7-9 and TRBJ2-1; D might be TRBD2 (5 bases). The CDR3 has 13 residues. Germline loops: CDR1 SEHNR, CDR2 FQNEAQ (reference sequence). V was clipped by 5 bases and J by 7 bases, with 12 bases between them. CDR3: CASSREGLNEQFF. The CDR3 DNA sequence: TGTGCCAGCAGCCGCGAGGGTTTGAATGAGCAGTTCTTC.

The chain recombines TRBV18 with TRBJ1-1; perhaps TRBD1 as D (5 bases). V was clipped by 1 base and J by 3 bases, with 18 bases between them. The CDR3 runs 17 residues. Germline V gives CDR1 KGHSH, CDR2 LQKENI. CDR3 in DNA: TGTGCCAGCTCACCACTGCCTTGGGGCAGCACGTACACTGAAGCTTTCTTT. Amino acids: CASSPLPWGSTYTEAFF.

The chain carries TRBV19 and TRBJ1-6; tentative D call: TRBD1 (5 bases). The CDR3 totals 10 residues. From germline, CDR1 is LNHDA and CDR2 SQIVND (reference sequence). V lost 6 bases, J lost 14 bases, and 8 bases lay in between. Here the CDR3 DNA reads TGTGCCAGTAGCGGAGGGGCCCTCCACTTT. Its translation is CASSGGALHF.

The rearrangement uses TRBV30 and TRBJ1-1; 10 nucleotides align to TRBD1. This CDR3 contains 13 residues. J lost 4 bases, V lost 8 bases, and 7 bases had no gene match. Germline V gives CDR1 GTSNPN, CDR2 SVGIG (reference sequence). This chain's CDR3 is CAGRDRGGTEAFF. CDR3 bases: TGTGCCGGAAGGGACAGGGGAGGCACTGAAGCTTTCTTT.

The chain carries TRBV7-6 and TRBJ2-1, with D uncertain. The germline V gene has CDR1 SGHVS and CDR2 FNYEAQ. V gave up 0 bases and J gave up 6 bases, with 9 bases separating them. The CDR3 covers 14 residues. The DNA of the CDR3 is TGTGCCAGCAGCTTAGCGCTGGCCACCAATGAGCAGTTCTTC. It encodes CASSLALATNEQFF.

The gene calls are TRBV2 and TRBJ2-1; 10 bases are a match to TRBD2. The germline gives CDR1 SNHLY, CDR2 FYNNEI. V lost 2 bases and J lost 0; bases outside the gene matches: 7. This CDR3 is 18 amino acids long. The CDR3 here is CASSEPSGGESSYNEQFF. CDR3 DNA sequence: TGTGCCAGCAGTGAACCTAGCGGGGGCGAGAGCTCCTACAATGAGCAGTTCTTC.

The CDR3 spells CASSPFQGIGNQPQHF. The DNA of the CDR3 is TGTGCCAGCAGCCCTTTTCAGGGAATTGGCAATCAGCCCCAGCATTTT. The J gene is TRBJ1-5, the V gene TRBV5-6; D perhaps matches TRBD1 (5 bases). Germline V gives CDR1 SGHDT, CDR2 YYEEEE. The CDR3 is made up of 16 amino acids. V lost 4 bases and J lost 2, with 16 bases in between.

The chain combines TRBV5-4 with TRBJ2-7, with D possibly being TRBD2 (5 bases). This CDR3 has 14 amino acids. Germline assignment: CDR1 SGHNT and CDR2 YYREEE (reference sequence). The V and J ends lost 2 bases and 6 bases respectively, with 15 bases between them. Here the CDR3 reads CASSFDEGSREQYF. For the CDR3, the DNA is TGTGCCAGCAGCTTTGACGAGGGTAGCCGCGAGCAGTACTTC.

The chain has TRBV18 and TRBJ1-1; D gene uncertain. Germline CDR1 KGHSH, CDR2 LQKENI. Deletions cut 2 bases from V and 5 bases from J, with 15 bases between. The length of the CDR3 is 15 residues. The CDR3 region is CASSPGVLGKTEAFF. The CDR3 DNA is TGTGCCAGCTCACCAGGGGTCCTCGGGAAGACTGAAGCTTTCTTT. Based on the CDR3 plus reference TRBV18 and TRBJ1-1, the full variable domain is NAGVMQNPRHLVRRRGQEARLRCSPMKGHSHVYWYRQLPEEGLKFMVYLQKENIIDESGMPKERFSAEFPKEGPSILRIQQVVRGDSAAYFCASSPGVLGKTEAFFGQGTRLTVV.

This clone has a handful of counts. The chain links TRBV7-9 to TRBJ1-6; TRBD1 agrees at 10 bases. CDR3 size: 14 residues. The germline V gene has CDR1 SEHNR and CDR2 FQNEAQ (reference sequence). V trimming: 5 bases; J trimming: 11 bases; junction bases outside the gene matches: 6. CDR3 loop: CASSPGQGSAPLHF. The CDR3 coding sequence is TGTGCCAGCAGCCCGGGACAGGGGAGTGCACCCCTCCACTTT.

Details on this clone: Other DNA sequences in the sample encode the same CDR3. The chain combines TRBV27 with TRBJ2-3, with 8 bases fitting TRBD1. With V trimmed by 5 bases and J by 5 bases, 6 bases remained unmatched. The CDR3 is 14 amino acids. Germline loops: CDR1 MNHEY, CDR2 SMNVEV (reference sequence). The CDR3 DNA follows: TGTGCCAGCAGTCCAAGGACAGGGCGAGATACGCAGTATTTT. This translates into CASSPRTGRDTQYF.